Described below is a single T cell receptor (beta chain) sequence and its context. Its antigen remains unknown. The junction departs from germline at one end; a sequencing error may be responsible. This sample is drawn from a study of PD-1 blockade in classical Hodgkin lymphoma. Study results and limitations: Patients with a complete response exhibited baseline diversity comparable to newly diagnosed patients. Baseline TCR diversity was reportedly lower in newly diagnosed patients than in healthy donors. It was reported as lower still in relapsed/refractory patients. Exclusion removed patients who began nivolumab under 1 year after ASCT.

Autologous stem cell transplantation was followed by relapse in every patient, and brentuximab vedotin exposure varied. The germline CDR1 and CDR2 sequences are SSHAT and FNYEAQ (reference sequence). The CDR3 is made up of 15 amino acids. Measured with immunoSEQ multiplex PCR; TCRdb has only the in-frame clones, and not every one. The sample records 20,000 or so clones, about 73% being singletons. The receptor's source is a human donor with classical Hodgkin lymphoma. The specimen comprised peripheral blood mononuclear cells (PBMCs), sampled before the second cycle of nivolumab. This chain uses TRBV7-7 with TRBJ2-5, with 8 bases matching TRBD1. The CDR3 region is CASSLGQGKQETQYF. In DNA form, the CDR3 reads TGTGCTAGCAGCTTAGGACAGGGTAAACAAGAGACCCAGTACTTC.